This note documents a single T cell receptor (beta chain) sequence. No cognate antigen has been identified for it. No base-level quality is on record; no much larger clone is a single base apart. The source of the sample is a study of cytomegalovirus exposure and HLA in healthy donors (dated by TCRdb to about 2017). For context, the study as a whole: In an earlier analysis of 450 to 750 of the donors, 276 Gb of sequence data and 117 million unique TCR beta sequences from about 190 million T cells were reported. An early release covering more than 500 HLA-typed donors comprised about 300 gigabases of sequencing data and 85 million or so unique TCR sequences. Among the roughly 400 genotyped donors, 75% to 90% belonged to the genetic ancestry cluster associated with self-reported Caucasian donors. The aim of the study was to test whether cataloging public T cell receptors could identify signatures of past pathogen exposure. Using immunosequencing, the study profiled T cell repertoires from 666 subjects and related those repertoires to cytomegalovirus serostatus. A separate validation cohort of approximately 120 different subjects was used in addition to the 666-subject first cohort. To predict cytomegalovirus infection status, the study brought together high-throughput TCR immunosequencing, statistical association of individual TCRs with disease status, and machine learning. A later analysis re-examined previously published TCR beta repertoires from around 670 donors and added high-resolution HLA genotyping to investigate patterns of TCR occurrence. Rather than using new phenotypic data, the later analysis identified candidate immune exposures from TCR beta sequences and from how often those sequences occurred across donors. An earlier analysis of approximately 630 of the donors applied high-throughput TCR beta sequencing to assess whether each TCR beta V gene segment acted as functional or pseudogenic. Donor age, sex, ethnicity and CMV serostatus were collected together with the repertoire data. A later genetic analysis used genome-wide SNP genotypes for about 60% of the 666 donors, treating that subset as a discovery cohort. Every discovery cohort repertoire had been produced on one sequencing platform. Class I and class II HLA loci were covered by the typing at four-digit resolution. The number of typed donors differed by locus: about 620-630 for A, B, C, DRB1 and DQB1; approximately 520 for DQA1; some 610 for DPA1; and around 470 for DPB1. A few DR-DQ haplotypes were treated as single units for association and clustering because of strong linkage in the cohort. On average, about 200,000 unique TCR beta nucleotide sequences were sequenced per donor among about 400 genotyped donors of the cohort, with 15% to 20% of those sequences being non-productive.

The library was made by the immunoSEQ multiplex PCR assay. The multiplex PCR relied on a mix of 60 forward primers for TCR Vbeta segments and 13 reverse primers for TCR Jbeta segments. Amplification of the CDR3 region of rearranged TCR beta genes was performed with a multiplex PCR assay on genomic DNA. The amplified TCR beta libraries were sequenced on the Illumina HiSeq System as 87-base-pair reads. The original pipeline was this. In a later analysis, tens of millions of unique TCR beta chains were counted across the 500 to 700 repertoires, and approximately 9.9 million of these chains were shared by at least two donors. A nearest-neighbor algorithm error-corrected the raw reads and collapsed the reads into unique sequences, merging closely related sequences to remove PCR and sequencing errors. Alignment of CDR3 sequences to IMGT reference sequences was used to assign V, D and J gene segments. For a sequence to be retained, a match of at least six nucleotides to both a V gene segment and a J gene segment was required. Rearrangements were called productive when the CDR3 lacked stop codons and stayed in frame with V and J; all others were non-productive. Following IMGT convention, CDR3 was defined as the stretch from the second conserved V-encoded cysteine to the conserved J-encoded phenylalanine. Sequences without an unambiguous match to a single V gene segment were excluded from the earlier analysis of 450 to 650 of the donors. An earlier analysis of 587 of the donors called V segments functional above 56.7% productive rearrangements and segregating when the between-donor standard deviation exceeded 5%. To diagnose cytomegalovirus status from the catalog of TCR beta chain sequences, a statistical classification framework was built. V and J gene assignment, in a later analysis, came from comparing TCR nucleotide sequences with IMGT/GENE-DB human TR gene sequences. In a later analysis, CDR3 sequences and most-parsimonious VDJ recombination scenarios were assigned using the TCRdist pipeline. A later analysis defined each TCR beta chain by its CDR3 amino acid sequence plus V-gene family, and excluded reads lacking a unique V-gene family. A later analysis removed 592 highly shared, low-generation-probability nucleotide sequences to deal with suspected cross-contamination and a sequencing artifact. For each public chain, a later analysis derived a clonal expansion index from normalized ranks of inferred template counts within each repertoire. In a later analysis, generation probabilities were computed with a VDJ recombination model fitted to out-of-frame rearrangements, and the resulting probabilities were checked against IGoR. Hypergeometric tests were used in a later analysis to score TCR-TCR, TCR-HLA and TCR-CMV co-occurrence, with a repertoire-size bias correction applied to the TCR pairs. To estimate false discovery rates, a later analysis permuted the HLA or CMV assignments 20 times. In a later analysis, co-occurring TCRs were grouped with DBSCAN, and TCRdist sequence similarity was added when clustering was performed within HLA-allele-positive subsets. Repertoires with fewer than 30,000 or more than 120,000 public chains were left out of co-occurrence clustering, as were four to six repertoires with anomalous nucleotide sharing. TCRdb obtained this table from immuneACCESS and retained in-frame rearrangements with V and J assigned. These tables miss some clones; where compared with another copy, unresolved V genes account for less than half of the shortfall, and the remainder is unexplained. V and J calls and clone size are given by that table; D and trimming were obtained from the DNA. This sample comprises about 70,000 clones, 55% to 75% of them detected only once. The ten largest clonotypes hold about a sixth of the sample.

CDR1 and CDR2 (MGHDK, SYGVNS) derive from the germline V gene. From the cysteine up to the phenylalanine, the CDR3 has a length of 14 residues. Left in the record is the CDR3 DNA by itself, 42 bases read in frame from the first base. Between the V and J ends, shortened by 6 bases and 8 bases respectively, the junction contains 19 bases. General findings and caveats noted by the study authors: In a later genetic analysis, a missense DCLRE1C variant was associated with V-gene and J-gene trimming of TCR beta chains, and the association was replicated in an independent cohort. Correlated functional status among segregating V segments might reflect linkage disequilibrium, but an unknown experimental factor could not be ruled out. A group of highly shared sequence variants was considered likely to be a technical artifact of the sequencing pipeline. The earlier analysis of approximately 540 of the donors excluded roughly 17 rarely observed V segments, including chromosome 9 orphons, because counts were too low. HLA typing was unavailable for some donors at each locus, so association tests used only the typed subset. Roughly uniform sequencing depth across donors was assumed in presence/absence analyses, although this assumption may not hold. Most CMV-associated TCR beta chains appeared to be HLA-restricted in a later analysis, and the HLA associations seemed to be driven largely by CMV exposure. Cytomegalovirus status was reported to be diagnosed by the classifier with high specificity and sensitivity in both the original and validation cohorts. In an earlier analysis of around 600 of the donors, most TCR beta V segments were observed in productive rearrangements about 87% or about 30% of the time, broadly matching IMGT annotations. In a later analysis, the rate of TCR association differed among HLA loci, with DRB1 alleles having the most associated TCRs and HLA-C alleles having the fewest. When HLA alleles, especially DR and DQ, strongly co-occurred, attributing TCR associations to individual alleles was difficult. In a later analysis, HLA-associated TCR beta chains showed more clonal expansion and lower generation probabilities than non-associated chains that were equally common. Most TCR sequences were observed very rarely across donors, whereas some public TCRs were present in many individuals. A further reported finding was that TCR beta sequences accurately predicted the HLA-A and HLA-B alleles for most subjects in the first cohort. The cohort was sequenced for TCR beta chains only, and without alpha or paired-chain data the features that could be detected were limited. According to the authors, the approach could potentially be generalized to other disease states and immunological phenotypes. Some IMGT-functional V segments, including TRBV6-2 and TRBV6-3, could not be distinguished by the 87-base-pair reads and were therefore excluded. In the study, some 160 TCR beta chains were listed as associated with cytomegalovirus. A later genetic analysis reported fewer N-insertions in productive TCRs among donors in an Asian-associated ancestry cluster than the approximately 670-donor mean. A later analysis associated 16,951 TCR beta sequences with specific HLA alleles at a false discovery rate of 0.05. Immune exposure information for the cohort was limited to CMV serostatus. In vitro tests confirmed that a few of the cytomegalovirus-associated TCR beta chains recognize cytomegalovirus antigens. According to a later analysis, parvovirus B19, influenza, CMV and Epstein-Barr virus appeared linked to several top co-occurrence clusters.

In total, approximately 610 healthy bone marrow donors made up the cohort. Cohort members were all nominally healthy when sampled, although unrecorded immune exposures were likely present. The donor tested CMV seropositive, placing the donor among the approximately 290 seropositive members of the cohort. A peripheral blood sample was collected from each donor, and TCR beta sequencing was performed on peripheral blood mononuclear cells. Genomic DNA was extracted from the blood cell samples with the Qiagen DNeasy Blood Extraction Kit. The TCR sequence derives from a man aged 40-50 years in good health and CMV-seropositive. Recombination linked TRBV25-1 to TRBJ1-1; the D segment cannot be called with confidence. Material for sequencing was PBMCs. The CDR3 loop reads CASREAVGVGEAFF. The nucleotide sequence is TGTGCCAGCAGGGAAGCGGTCGGGGTTGGCGAAGCTTTCTTT.